Listed below are T cell receptor beta chains from one sample, sequenced in a study of cytomegalovirus exposure and HLA in healthy donors. The data were produced by immunoSEQ multiplex PCR, yet TCRdb's version contains in-frame clones alone and is incomplete. The table lists 150,000 or so clones, about 80% of them singletons. Sequencing used PBMCs. These receptors all stem from a man aged 50 or older in good health and CMV-seropositive. CDR3s include the opening cysteine and the closing phenylalanine or tryptophan. Some rows have no size entry. The others give once, few or many, or a class for an expanded clone.

CDR3aa: CASSLVNTQYF
abundance: .
v_gene: TRBV11-2
j_gene: TRBJ2-3

CDR3aa: CASSTGQNYGYTF
abundance: .
v_gene: TRBV6-5
j_gene: TRBJ1-2

CDR3aa: CASSLQGATGELFF
abundance: .
v_gene: TRBV6-4
j_gene: TRBJ2-2

CDR3aa: CASSYDRGPYEQYF
abundance: few
v_gene: TRBV4-3
j_gene: TRBJ2-7

CDR3aa: CASSPTSRIDTQYF
abundance: .
v_gene: TRBV19
j_gene: TRBJ2-3

CDR3aa: CASSTGENQPQHF
abundance: .
v_gene: TRBV30
j_gene: TRBJ1-5

CDR3aa: CASSYSRQGSGNEQFF
abundance: .
v_gene: TRBV6-6
j_gene: TRBJ2-1

CDR3aa: CASSQGGGGTTNEKLFF
abundance: .
v_gene: TRBV4-2
j_gene: TRBJ1-4

CDR3aa: CASSESMTLAYNEQFF
abundance: .
v_gene: TRBV6-1
j_gene: TRBJ2-1

CDR3aa: CASSPSPKQRGGTDTQYF
abundance: .
v_gene: TRBV4-1
j_gene: TRBJ2-3

CDR3aa: CASSGGGARGLEQYF
abundance: .
v_gene: TRBV21-1
j_gene: TRBJ2-7

CDR3aa: CASSPQGGDRSIQETQYF
abundance: .
v_gene: TRBV18
j_gene: TRBJ2-5

CDR3aa: CASSFGQSVYEQYF
abundance: .
v_gene: TRBV5-4
j_gene: TRBJ2-7

CDR3aa: CASRNPRGETQYF
abundance: .
v_gene: TRBV11-2
j_gene: TRBJ2-5

CDR3aa: CASSPWPFYEQYF
abundance: .
v_gene: TRBV18
j_gene: TRBJ2-7

CDR3aa: CASSPKRGTVITGELFF
abundance: .
v_gene: TRBV5-8
j_gene: TRBJ2-2

CDR3aa: CASSKGQPPDEQYF
abundance: .
v_gene: TRBV7-7
j_gene: TRBJ2-7

CDR3aa: CASSLFLRGVKQETQYF
abundance: .
v_gene: TRBV7-2
j_gene: TRBJ2-5

CDR3aa: CASSLDPGLGTEAFF
abundance: .
v_gene: TRBV27
j_gene: TRBJ1-1

CDR3aa: CASRRQGADNQPQHF
abundance: .
v_gene: TRBV6-5
j_gene: TRBJ1-5

CDR3aa: CASSIGGGIPNYGYTF
abundance: few
v_gene: TRBV19
j_gene: TRBJ1-2

CDR3aa: CASSLFYQGTYEQYF
abundance: .
v_gene: TRBV11-2
j_gene: TRBJ2-7

CDR3aa: CASREGLRQPQHF
abundance: .
v_gene: TRBV28
j_gene: TRBJ1-5

CDR3aa: CASSRRYTEAFF
abundance: .
v_gene: TRBV7-9
j_gene: TRBJ1-1

CDR3aa: CASRKTGGYYEQYF
abundance: .
v_gene: TRBV19
j_gene: TRBJ2-7

CDR3aa: CASRVGTLGTYEQYF
abundance: .
v_gene: TRBV28
j_gene: TRBJ2-7

CDR3aa: CASSQGTSGAAAYEQYF
abundance: .
v_gene: TRBV4-2
j_gene: TRBJ2-7

CDR3aa: CAWGGQTRKEQYF
abundance: few
v_gene: TRBV30
j_gene: TRBJ2-7

CDR3aa: CASSLTPPSSYNSPLHF
abundance: few
v_gene: TRBV5-1
j_gene: TRBJ1-6

CDR3aa: CASAPTGDVHGYTF
abundance: .
v_gene: TRBV7-9
j_gene: TRBJ1-2

CDR3aa: CASSYLLDEQFF
abundance: .
v_gene: TRBV6-6
j_gene: TRBJ2-1

CDR3aa: CASSALSGGGYEQYF
abundance: .
v_gene: TRBV19
j_gene: TRBJ2-7

CDR3aa: CASRATSGGLTSYEQYF
abundance: .
v_gene: TRBV11-2
j_gene: TRBJ2-7

CDR3aa: CASSLAEGGGIGTEAFF
abundance: few
v_gene: TRBV5-1
j_gene: TRBJ1-1

CDR3aa: CASSFGSHEKLFF
abundance: once
v_gene: TRBV7-2
j_gene: TRBJ1-4

CDR3aa: CAISVGNTDTQYF
abundance: .
v_gene: TRBV10-3
j_gene: TRBJ2-3

CDR3aa: CASSLSPGGNYGYTF
abundance: .
v_gene: TRBV7-2
j_gene: TRBJ1-2

CDR3aa: CASSMGGGVRNTIYF
abundance: .
v_gene: TRBV19
j_gene: TRBJ1-3

CDR3aa: CASSFGTGRTDTQYF
abundance: .
v_gene: TRBV5-6
j_gene: TRBJ2-3

CDR3aa: CASSLLTYEQYF
abundance: few
v_gene: TRBV5-4
j_gene: TRBJ2-7